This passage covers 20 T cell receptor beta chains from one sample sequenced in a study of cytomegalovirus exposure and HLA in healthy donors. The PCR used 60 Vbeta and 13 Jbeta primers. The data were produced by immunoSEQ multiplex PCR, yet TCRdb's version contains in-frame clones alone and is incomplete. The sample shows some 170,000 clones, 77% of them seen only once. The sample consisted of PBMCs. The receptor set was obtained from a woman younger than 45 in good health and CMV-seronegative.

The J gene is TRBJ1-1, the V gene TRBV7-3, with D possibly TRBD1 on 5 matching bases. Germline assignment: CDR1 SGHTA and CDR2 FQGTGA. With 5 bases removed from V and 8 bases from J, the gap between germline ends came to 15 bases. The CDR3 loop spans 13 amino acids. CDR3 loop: CASSQIGGAEAFF. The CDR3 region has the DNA TGTGCCAGCAGCCAAATTGGTGGGGCGGAAGCTTTCTTT.

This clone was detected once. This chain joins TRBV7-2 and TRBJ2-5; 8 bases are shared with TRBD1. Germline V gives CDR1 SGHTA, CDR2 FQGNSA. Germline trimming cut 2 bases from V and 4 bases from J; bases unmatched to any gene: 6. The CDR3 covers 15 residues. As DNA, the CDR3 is TGTGCCAGCAGCTTAACAGGACAGGGAGGAGAGACCCAGTACTTC. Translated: CASSLTGQGGETQYF.

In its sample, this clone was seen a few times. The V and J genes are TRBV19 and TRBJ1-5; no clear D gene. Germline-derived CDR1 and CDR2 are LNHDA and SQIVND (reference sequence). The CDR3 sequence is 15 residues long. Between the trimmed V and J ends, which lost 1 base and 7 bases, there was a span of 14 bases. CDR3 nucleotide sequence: TGTGCCAGTAGTATAGCTTCAGGTGGCGGGCAGCCCCAGCATTTT. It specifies CASSIASGGGQPQHF.

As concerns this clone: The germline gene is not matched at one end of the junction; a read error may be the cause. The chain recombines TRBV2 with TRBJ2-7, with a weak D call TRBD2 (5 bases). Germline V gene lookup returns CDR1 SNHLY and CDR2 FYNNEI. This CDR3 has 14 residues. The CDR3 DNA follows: TGTGCCGGCAGTCCTCGGGAATCGCTGCCCGAGCAGTACTTC. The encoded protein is CAGSPRESLPEQYF.

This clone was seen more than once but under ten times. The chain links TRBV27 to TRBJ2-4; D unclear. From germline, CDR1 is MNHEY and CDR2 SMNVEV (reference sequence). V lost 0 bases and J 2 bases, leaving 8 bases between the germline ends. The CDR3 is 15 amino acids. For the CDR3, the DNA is TGTGCCAGCAGTTTATCGGCACCAACCAAAAACATTCAGTACTTC. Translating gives CASSLSAPTKNIQYF.

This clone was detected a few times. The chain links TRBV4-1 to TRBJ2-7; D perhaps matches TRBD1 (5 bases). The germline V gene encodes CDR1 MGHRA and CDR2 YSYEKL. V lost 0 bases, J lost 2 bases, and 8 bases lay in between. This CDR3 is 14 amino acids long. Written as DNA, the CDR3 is TGCGCCAGCAGCCAAGATAGGGGTCCCTACGAGCAGTACTTC. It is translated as CASSQDRGPYEQYF.

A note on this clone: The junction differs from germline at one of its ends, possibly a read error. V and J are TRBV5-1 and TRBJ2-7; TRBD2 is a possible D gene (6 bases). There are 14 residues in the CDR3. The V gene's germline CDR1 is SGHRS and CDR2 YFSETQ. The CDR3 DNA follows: TGCGCCGGCAGCTTGCTCGGGAGTTCCTACGAGCAGTACTTC. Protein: CAGSLLGSSYEQYF.

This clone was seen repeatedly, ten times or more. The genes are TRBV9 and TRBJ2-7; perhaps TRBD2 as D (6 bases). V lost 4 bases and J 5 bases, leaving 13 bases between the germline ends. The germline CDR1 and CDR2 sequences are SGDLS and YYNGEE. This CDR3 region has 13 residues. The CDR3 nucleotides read TGTGCCAGCAGCACTCAGAGGAGGGACGAGCAGTACTTC. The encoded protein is CASSTQRRDEQYF.

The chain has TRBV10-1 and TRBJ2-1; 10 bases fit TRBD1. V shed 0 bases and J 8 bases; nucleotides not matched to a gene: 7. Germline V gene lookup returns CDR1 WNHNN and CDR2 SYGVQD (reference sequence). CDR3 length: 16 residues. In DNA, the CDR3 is TGCGCCAGCAGTGAGTCGAAACGGGACAGGGGCCATGAGCAGTTCTTC. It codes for CASSESKRDRGHEQFF.

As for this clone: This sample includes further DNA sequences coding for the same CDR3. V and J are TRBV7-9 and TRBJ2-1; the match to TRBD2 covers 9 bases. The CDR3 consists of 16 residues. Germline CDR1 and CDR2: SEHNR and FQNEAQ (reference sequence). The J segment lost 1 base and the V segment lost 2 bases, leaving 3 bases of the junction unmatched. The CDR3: CASSLSLAGSYNEQFF. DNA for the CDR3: TGTGCCAGCAGCTTATCGCTAGCGGGGTCCTACAATGAGCAGTTCTTC. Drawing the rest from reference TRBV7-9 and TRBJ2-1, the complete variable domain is DTGVSQNPRHKITKRGQNVTFRCDPISEHNRLYWYRQTLGQGPEFLTYFQNEAQLEKSRLLSDRFSAERPKGSFSTLEIQRTEQGDSAMYLCASSLSLAGSYNEQFFGPGTRLTVL.

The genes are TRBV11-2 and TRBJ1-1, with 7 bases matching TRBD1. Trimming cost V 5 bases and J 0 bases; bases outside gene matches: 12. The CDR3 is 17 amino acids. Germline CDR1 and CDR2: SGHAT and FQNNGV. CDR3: CASSLLQGSHMNTEAFF. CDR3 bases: TGTGCCAGCAGCCTCTTACAGGGGAGCCATATGAACACTGAAGCTTTCTTT.

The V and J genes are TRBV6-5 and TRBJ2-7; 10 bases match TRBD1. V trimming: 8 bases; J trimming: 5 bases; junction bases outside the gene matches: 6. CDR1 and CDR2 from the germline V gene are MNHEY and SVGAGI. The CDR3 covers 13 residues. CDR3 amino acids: CASRRDRGHEQYF. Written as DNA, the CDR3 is TGTGCCAGCCGCCGGGACAGGGGCCACGAGCAGTACTTC.

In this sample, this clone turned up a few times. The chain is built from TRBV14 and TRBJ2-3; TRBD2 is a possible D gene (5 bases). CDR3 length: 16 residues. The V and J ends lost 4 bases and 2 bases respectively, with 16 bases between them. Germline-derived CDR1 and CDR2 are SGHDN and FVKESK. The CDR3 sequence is CASSPRGRTLTDTQYF. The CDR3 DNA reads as TGTGCCAGCAGCCCCCGAGGGCGGACCCTCACAGATACGCAGTATTTT.

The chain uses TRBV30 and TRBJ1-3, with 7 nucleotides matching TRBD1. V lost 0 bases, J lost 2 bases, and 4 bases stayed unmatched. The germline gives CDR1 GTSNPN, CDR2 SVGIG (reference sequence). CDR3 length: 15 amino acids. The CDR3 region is CAWSVAGGPGNTIYF. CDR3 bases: TGTGCCTGGAGTGTGGCAGGGGGTCCTGGAAACACCATATATTTT.

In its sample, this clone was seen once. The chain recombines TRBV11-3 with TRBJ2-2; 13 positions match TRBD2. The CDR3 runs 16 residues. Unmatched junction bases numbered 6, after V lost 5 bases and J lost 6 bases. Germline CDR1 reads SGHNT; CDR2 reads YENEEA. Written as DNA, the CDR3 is TGTGCCAGCAGCCCCGGGACTAGCGGGAATCCCGGGGAGCTGTTTTTT. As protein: CASSPGTSGNPGELFF.

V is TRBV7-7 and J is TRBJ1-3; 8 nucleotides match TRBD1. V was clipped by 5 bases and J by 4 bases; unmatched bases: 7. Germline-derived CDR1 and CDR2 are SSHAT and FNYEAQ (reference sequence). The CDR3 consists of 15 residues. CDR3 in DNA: TGTGCCAGCAGCCCCGGGACAGGAGGAGGAAACACCATATATTTT. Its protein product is CASSPGTGGGNTIYF.

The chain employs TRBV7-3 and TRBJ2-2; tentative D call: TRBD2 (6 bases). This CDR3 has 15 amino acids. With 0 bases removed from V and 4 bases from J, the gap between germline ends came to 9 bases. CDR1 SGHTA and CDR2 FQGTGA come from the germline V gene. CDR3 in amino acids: CASSLTLAVTGELFF. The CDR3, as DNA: TGTGCCAGCAGCTTAACACTAGCCGTCACCGGGGAGCTGTTTTTT.

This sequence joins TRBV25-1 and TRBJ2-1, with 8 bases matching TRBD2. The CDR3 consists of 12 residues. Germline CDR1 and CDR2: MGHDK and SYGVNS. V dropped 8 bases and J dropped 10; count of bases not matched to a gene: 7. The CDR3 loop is CASGTSFSEQFF. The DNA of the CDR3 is TGTGCCAGCGGGACTAGTTTTTCCGAGCAGTTCTTC.

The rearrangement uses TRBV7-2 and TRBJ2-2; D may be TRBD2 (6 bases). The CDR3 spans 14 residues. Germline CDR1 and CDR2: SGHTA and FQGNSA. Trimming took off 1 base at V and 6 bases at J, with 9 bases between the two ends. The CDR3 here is CASSLVGGAGELFF. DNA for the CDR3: TGTGCCAGCAGCTTAGTAGGAGGGGCCGGGGAGCTGTTTTTT.

CDR3 nucleotide sequence: TGTGCCAGTAGTACGTACAAGGGGACCGGGGAGCTGTTTTTT. Translated, it gives CASSTYKGTGELFF. The chain couples TRBV19 to TRBJ2-2; perhaps TRBD1 as D (5 bases). V was shortened by 4 bases and J by 5 bases, with 11 bases between the two germline ends. The CDR3 runs to 14 residues. The germline V gene encodes CDR1 LNHDA and CDR2 SQIVND (reference sequence).